This TCR beta chain was sequenced in a study of Tregs in tolerant kidney transplant recipients. Study outcomes and limitations: For some patients, primers changed over time, blocking nucleotide-level comparison. Few patients were studied, so findings need validation in larger groups.

V was trimmed by 5 bases and J by 0 bases, leaving 22 bases between them. This CDR3 region has 18 residues. Germline CDR1 and CDR2: LGHNA and YNFKEQ. To note about this clone: Its antigen is undetermined.

Recipients received nonmyeloablative bone marrow transplants from related graft donors, with transient mixed chimerism. Unstimulated Tregs (CD4+CD25+CD127-) and CD4+CD25- non-Tregs were sorted from PBMCs. The repertoire was sequenced with immunoSEQ multiplex PCR; TCRdb's copy has only in-frame clones and lacks some. The table has approximately 90,000 clones, roughly 93% seen once. V is TRBV4-2 and J is TRBJ1-1; maybe TRBD1 (6 bases). The TCR originated in a human patient who received a combined kidney and bone marrow transplant. The graft donor may be the source of some T cells. Sample: CD4+ T cells from blood (PBMCs), taken 12 months after the transplant. CDR3 sequence reads: CASSANIGSRGMNTEAFF. The CDR3 DNA follows: TGTGCCAGCAGCGCCAATATAGGTTCTAGGGGGATGAACACTGAAGCTTTCTTT.